This TCR beta chain was observed in a study of OX40 agonist ivuxolimab in advanced cancers. Only in-frame clones appear in the TCRdb table, and some are missing; sequencing was by immunoSEQ multiplex PCR. The sample shows tens of thousands of clones, approximately 86% of them seen only once. There are 16 residues in the CDR3. V was trimmed by 0 bases and J by 5 bases, leaving 16 bases between them. Germline lookup yields CDR1 SGHDT and CDR2 YYEEEE. This specimen consisted of CD4+ or CD8+ T cells sorted from blood, obtained in a trial of the OX40 agonist ivuxolimab. This receptor was obtained from an adult with an advanced solid tumor such as melanoma, head and neck, liver or kidney cancer. The V and J genes are TRBV5-6 and TRBJ2-3; no clear D gene. CDR3 DNA sequence: TGTGCCAGCAGCTTGGCCAGCCCCCTGAGCGTAGATACGCAGTATTTT. Protein: CASSLASPLSVDTQYF.